The sample holds a few counts of the clone carrying this T cell receptor beta chain. J was trimmed by 1 base and V by 3 bases; bases with no gene match: 1. The CDR3 has 14 amino acids. CDR1 DFQATT and CDR2 SNEGSKA come from the germline V gene (reference sequence). This sample was taken from a study of blood T cells in healthy people across ages. With a J-beta primer mix and a sample-barcoded 5' primer, a second PCR ran roughly 7 to 11 cycles. TCRdb reanalysed the 5' RACE reads using MiXCR and keeps one entry per CDR3 protein. Among about 1.5 million distinct CDR3 sequences, roughly 40% were seen once, and the ten largest hold 7.9%.

This chain joins TRBV20-1 and TRBJ2-3; 10 positions match TRBD1. The sequenced sample consisted of blood. The origin of this receptor is a woman aged 18-29 years in good health. The CDR3 DNA sequence: TGCAGTGCTAGGACAGGGGGCGGCACAGATACGCAGTATTTT. Translated, it gives CSARTGGGTDTQYF.